Below, 3 T cell receptor beta chains from the same sample are listed, as sequenced in a study of blood T cells in healthy people across ages (dated by TCRdb to between 2015 and 2017). Libraries came from 5' RACE. A second about 7 to 12 cycle PCR used a sample-barcoded 5' primer and a J-beta primer mix. TCRdb reprocessing: public reads trimmed at Q25 with fastp, clones called with MiXCR, in-frame beta chains kept. Rows merge per CDR3 protein into single entries with the most common DNA and genes. The sample has around 2 million distinct CDR3 sequences on record, about 39% of them singletons. Roughly 23% of the sample is in the top ten clones. The sequenced sample was blood. The receptors were sampled from a human donor in good health.

This clonotype was detected only a few times. V is TRBV28 and J is TRBJ2-5; possible D gene TRBD1, 7 bases. Germline CDR1 MDHEN, CDR2 SYDVKM. CDR3 length: 15 residues. Trimming shortened V by 3 bases and J by 5 bases, and 16 bases separated the two germline ends. The CDR3 reads CASSFSRAGGETQYF. The CDR3 DNA reads as TGTGCCAGCAGTTTTAGCAGGGCAGGGGGGGAGACCCAGTACTTC.

The chain has TRBV4-3 and TRBJ2-5; 7 bases map to TRBD2. The J call may be mistaken, given a closer DNA end match to TRBJ2-7. Germline-derived CDR1 and CDR2 are LGHNA and YSLEER. The CDR3 length is 13 residues. CDR3 DNA: TGCGCCAGCAGCCAAGGGGCGGGGGTCGAGCAGTACTTC. It specifies CASSQGAGVEQYF.

The chain joins TRBV27 to TRBJ2-7; 9 bases fit TRBD2. CDR1 is MNHEY and CDR2 is SMNVEV in the germline V gene (reference sequence). CDR3 length: 14 residues. After removal of 6 bases from V and 2 bases from J, the junction contained 5 bases not matched to a gene. The CDR3 loop is CASRSSGGAYEQYF. CDR3 bases: TGTGCCAGCAGGAGTAGCGGGGGCGCCTACGAGCAGTACTTC.